This TCR beta chain was recorded in a study of STAT5B mutations in CD4+ large granular lymphocyte leukemia. Study-wide results and limits: Compared with healthy controls (2/35), patient top clones favored TRBV06 (8/27). Without putative leukemic clones, patient CD4-sorted repertoires remained more clonal than healthy CD4+ repertoires.

Under the authors' procedure: A productive frequency of 2.59 x 10-5 was the lowest detectable. Generated by immunoSEQ multiplex PCR, the TCRdb table keeps only in-frame clones and is missing some. V, J and clone size reflect that table, while D and trimming were determined from the DNA. The table lists 15,000 to 20,000 clones, about 88% of them singletons. Concerning this clone itself: What it recognizes is unknown.

J gave up 2 bases and V 0 bases, and 4 bases lay outside the gene matches. Germline V gene lookup returns CDR1 KGHSH and CDR2 LQKENI. This CDR3 is 15 amino acids long. The TCR was taken from a human donor in good health. The sample taken for sequencing was CD4+ T cells from blood buffy coats. V gene TRBV18 combines with J gene TRBJ2-7; TRBD2 agrees at 7 bases. As DNA, the CDR3 is TGTGCCAGCTCACCACCAACGGGAGGTGCCTACGAGCAGTACTTC. Amino acids: CASSPPTGGAYEQYF. The entire variable domain, with the rest obtained from reference TRBV18 and TRBJ2-7, is as follows: NAGVMQNPRHLVRRRGQEARLRCSPMKGHSHVYWYRQLPEEGLKFMVYLQKENIIDESGMPKERFSAEFPKEGPSILRIQQVVRGDSAAYFCASSPPTGGAYEQYFGPGTRLTVT.